The 31 T cell receptor beta chains listed next were all sequenced from one sample in a study of somatic mutations in cytotoxic T cells in rheumatoid arthritis. TCRdb's copy holds only in-frame clones and misses some; the assay was immunoSEQ multiplex PCR. The sample includes about 20,000 clones, more than 70% seen only once; the top ten take around 18%. Material for sequencing was CD8+ T cells sorted from blood. All receptors derive from a woman aged 50 to 60 in good health.

This chain links TRBV5-6 with TRBJ1-3; D perhaps matches TRBD1 (5 bases). Germline CDR1 and CDR2: SGHDT and YYEEEE. There are 14 residues in the CDR3. V gave up 2 bases and J gave up 4 bases, with 10 bases separating them. CDR3 protein: CASSLAGAGNTIYF. The CDR3 DNA follows: TGTGCCAGCAGCTTAGCCGGGGCGGGAAACACCATATATTTT.

This clone was found a few times. J is TRBJ2-7 and V is TRBV5-4, with 8 bases matching TRBD1. V dropped 0 bases and J dropped 0; count of bases not matched to a gene: 5. CDR1 and CDR2 from the germline V gene are SGHNT and YYREEE (reference sequence). The length of the CDR3 is 16 residues. The CDR3 DNA sequence: TGTGCCAGCAGCTTGGCGGGACAGGTGAGCTCCTACGAGCAGTACTTC. Protein product: CASSLAGQVSSYEQYF.

The chain couples TRBV27 to TRBJ1-6; D is ambiguous. Germline values: CDR1 MNHEY, CDR2 SMNVEV (reference sequence). The V end lost 7 bases, the J end lost 3 bases, and 13 bases lay between the germline ends. The CDR3 extends over 15 amino acids. The CDR3 protein is CASKAERYYNSPLHF. The CDR3 nucleotides are TGTGCCAGCAAAGCCGAGCGCTACTATAATTCACCCCTCCACTTT.

The chain recombines TRBV7-8 with TRBJ2-5, with TRBD2 matching 9 bases. CDR3 size: 17 residues. The germline CDR1 and CDR2 sequences are SGHVS and FQNEAQ. The junction had 8 bases not matched to a gene; V was cut back by 1 base and J by 2 bases. CDR3 in amino acids: CASSLEFPAGGQETQYF. For the CDR3, the DNA is TGTGCCAGCAGCTTAGAGTTTCCAGCGGGGGGTCAAGAGACCCAGTACTTC.

This chain joins TRBV6-4 and TRBJ2-1, with 8 bases matching TRBD2. CDR1 and CDR2 (germline): MRHNA, SNTAGT. This CDR3 has 13 amino acids. Trimming cost V 7 bases and J 8 bases; bases outside gene matches: 7. CDR3 protein: CASTAGDSDEQFF. In nucleotides, the CDR3 is TGTGCCAGCACAGCGGGGGACTCCGATGAGCAGTTCTTC.

This clone ranks as medium-sized (0.01 to 0.1%). V is TRBV4-2 and J is TRBJ1-1; D might be TRBD1 (6 bases). Per the germline V gene, CDR1 is LGHNA and CDR2 is YNFKEQ. V lost 4 bases and J lost 1, with 13 bases in between. The CDR3 totals 15 residues. The CDR3, as DNA: TGTGCCAGCAGCCCCCTAGAGGGGGAGAACACTGAAGCTTTCTTT. It translates to CASSPLEGENTEAFF.

The chain has TRBV11-3 and TRBJ2-7; D is ambiguous. The CDR3 consists of 13 residues. Germline CDR1 reads SGHNT; CDR2 reads YENEEA. V was trimmed by 0 bases and J by 3 bases, leaving 6 bases between them. CDR3: CASSLDLGYEQYF. CDR3 sequence (DNA): TGTGCCAGCAGCTTAGATCTGGGCTACGAGCAGTACTTC.

This clone has a handful of counts. The chain joins TRBV7-9 to TRBJ1-1, with 10 nucleotides matching TRBD1. Trimming cost V 6 bases and J 1 base; bases outside gene matches: 8. CDR1 and CDR2 (germline): SEHNR, FQNEAQ (reference sequence). This CDR3 spans 16 amino acids. The DNA for the CDR3 is TGTGCCAGCAGTCCCGGGACAGGGGCGCCGAACACTGAAGCTTTCTTT. Amino acid sequence: CASSPGTGAPNTEAFF.

V and J are TRBV6-5 and TRBJ1-1, with TRBD1 matching 9 bases. CDR3 size: 15 residues. The trim removed 4 bases at V and 7 bases at J, leaving 10 bases unmatched. The V gene's germline CDR1 is MNHEY and CDR2 SVGAGI. In DNA, the CDR3 is TGTGCCAGCAGTTTGGGGACAGGGTCTAGGCGTGAAGCTTTCTTT. This translates into CASSLGTGSRREAFF.

The rearrangement links TRBV10-3 to TRBJ2-5, with D possibly matching TRBD2 (7 bases). Germline CDR1 is ENHRY and CDR2 is SYGVKD. V was trimmed by 6 bases and J by 5 bases, leaving 13 bases between them. CDR3 length: 13 amino acids. The CDR3 sequence: CAISEEGGETQYF. DNA of the CDR3: TGTGCCATCAGCGAGGAGGGGGGGGAGACCCAGTACTTC.

As DNA, the CDR3 is TGTGCCAGCAGCTTTGATAGCGGGGGGACAGATACGCAGTATTTT. Its protein product is CASSFDSGGTDTQYF. The rearrangement links TRBV7-2 to TRBJ2-3; 10 positions match TRBD2. Trimming removed 3 bases from V and 3 bases from J; junction bases left unmatched: 3. The CDR3 length is 15 residues. Germline V gene sequence: CDR1 SGHTA, CDR2 FQGNSA.

The chain uses TRBV29-1 and TRBJ1-1, with no clear D. Germline lookup yields CDR1 SQVTM and CDR2 ANQGSEA. CDR3 length equals 11 residues. The CDR3 region has the DNA TGCAGGGGTTATGAAAACACTGAAGCTTTCTTT. Protein sequence: CRGYENTEAFF.

The V call is TRBV6-5, the J call TRBJ2-7; 8 bases align to TRBD1. V gave up 2 bases and J gave up 5 bases; unmatched junction bases: 5. CDR1 and CDR2 from the germline V gene are MNHEY and SVGAGI. The CDR3 is 14 amino acids. The CDR3 region has the DNA TGTGCCAGCAGTTACGACAGGGGCGGGAACGAGCAGTACTTC. Protein product: CASSYDRGGNEQYF.

The genes are TRBV5-1 and TRBJ2-2, with 7 bases identical to TRBD1. V lost 0 bases and J lost 8; bases outside the gene matches: 10. The germline V gene encodes CDR1 SGHRS and CDR2 YFSETQ. The CDR3 loop spans 16 amino acids. The CDR3 coding sequence is TGCGCCAGCAGCTTGGGCCCCCCCTCGGGACAGGGGGAGCTGTTTTTT. Protein product: CASSLGPPSGQGELFF.

This rearrangement joins TRBV19 to TRBJ1-5; D remains ambiguous. There are 15 residues in the CDR3. CDR1 is LNHDA, CDR2 SQIVND, per germline (reference sequence). V dropped 7 bases and J dropped 4 bases, with 17 bases sitting between them. CDR3 sequence: CASTSDRLGNQPQHF. CDR3 coding DNA: TGTGCCAGTACCTCGGACCGACTGGGGAATCAGCCCCAGCATTTT.

Comments on this clone: Other nucleotide sequences in the sample specify the same CDR3. V usage is TRBV9 and J usage is TRBJ2-7; D assignment may be TRBD1 or TRBD2 (6 bases each). The germline V and J ends were trimmed by 0 bases and 2 bases, with 9 bases remaining between them. Germline CDR1 is SGDLS and CDR2 is YYNGEE. This CDR3 is built from 14 residues. The CDR3 loop is CASSVGGGTYEQYF. CDR3 nucleotides: TGTGCCAGCAGCGTAGGAGGGGGGACCTACGAGCAGTACTTC.

This clone was observed once. The chain is built from TRBV5-6 and TRBJ1-1, with TRBD1 identical over 10 bases. The CDR3 sequence is 15 residues long. CDR1 is SGHDT and CDR2 is YYEEEE in the germline V gene. V trimming: 2 bases; J trimming: 1 base; junction bases outside the gene matches: 2. The CDR3 coding sequence is TGTGCCAGCAGCTTAGGGACAGGGGCGAACACTGAAGCTTTCTTT. Protein product: CASSLGTGANTEAFF.

This chain uses TRBV4-1 with TRBJ2-4; D not resolved. CDR1 and CDR2 (germline): MGHRA, YSYEKL. There are 14 residues in the CDR3. With 1 base removed from V and 4 bases from J, the gap between germline ends came to 8 bases. In nucleotides, the CDR3 is TGCGCCAGCAGCCAAGGGGTAGGGAAAAACATTCAGTACTTC. Translating it yields CASSQGVGKNIQYF.

The gene calls are TRBV29-1 and TRBJ2-3, with 7 bases lining up with TRBD1. CDR3 length: 13 amino acids. Germline trimming cut 5 bases from V and 5 bases from J; bases unmatched to any gene: 7. Germline V gene sequence: CDR1 SQVTM, CDR2 ANQGSEA. CDR3 DNA sequence: TGCAGCGTTACAGGGGAACGGGGAGATACGCAGTATTTT. Its protein is CSVTGERGDTQYF.

DNA for the CDR3: TGTGCCACCAGCAGTGCCGGGTGGGGGACAGCTGAAGCTTTCTTT. It specifies CATSSAGWGTAEAFF. The gene calls are TRBV15 and TRBJ1-1; 7 bases map to TRBD1. CDR3 length: 15 amino acids. CDR1 is LNHNV and CDR2 is YYDKDF in the germline V gene (reference sequence). The V segment lost 3 bases and the J segment 6 bases; nucleotides outside the gene matches: 10.

V usage is TRBV5-6 and J usage is TRBJ2-2; no reliable D call. The germline V and J ends were trimmed by 6 bases and 1 base, with 7 bases remaining between them. Germline assignment: CDR1 SGHDT and CDR2 YYEEEE. The CDR3 extends over 13 amino acids. This CDR3 reads CASKTVNTGELFF. In DNA, the CDR3 is TGTGCCAGCAAGACCGTGAACACCGGGGAGCTGTTTTTT.

The chain combines TRBV15 with TRBJ1-3, with a tentative D call TRBD1 (5 bases). V dropped 7 bases and J dropped 4 bases, with 11 bases sitting between them. The length of the CDR3 is 13 residues. Germline CDR1 and CDR2: LNHNV and YYDKDF (reference sequence). CDR3 coding DNA: TGTGCCACCACGCAGGGCATGGGAAACACCATATATTTT. Amino acid sequence: CATTQGMGNTIYF.

The chain uses TRBV19 and TRBJ2-2; possible D gene TRBD1, 6 bases. The CDR3 length is 12 residues. Between the trimmed V and J ends, which lost 9 bases and 4 bases, there was a span of 9 bases. CDR1 LNHDA and CDR2 SQIVND come from the germline V gene (reference sequence). CDR3 loop: CASQGITGELFF. CDR3 coding DNA: TGTGCCAGCCAGGGGATCACCGGGGAGCTGTTTTTT.

The chain has TRBV29-1 and TRBJ1-3; no definite D call. The CDR3 has 14 amino acids. The germline CDR1 and CDR2 sequences are SQVTM and ANQGSEA. Deletions cut 6 bases from V and 0 bases from J, with 12 bases between. The CDR3 bases are TGCAGCGTCCAGAGGCACAACTCTGGAAACACCATATATTTT. Translating it yields CSVQRHNSGNTIYF.

The chain combines TRBV9 with TRBJ1-2, with 8 positions matching TRBD1. V gave up 3 bases and J gave up 2 bases; unmatched junction bases: 3. The CDR3 spans 14 residues. Germline CDR1 SGDLS, CDR2 YYNGEE. The CDR3 protein is CASSEYRGNYGYTF. DNA for the CDR3: TGTGCCAGCAGCGAATACAGGGGGAACTATGGCTACACCTTC. Variable domain in full (rest from reference TRBV9 and TRBJ1-2): DSGVTQTPKHLITATGQRVTLRCSPRSGDLSVYWYQQSLDQGLQFLIQYYNGEERAKGNILERFSAQQFPDLHSELNLSSLELGDSALYFCASSEYRGNYGYTFGSGTRLTVV.

The V call is TRBV5-1, the J call TRBJ2-2; D ambiguous. The CDR3 totals 12 residues. Between the trimmed V and J ends, which lost 7 bases and 4 bases, there was a span of 8 bases. Germline V gene sequence: CDR1 SGHRS, CDR2 YFSETQ. CDR3: CASHSGTGELFF. The CDR3, as DNA: TGCGCCAGCCATTCTGGCACCGGGGAGCTGTTTTTT.

This clone was counted between two and nine times. The CDR3 region has the DNA TGTGCCAGCAGTTCCATATTTGGGGGGGGACTAGCGGGACAAGAGACCCAGTACTTC. This codes for CASSSIFGGGLAGQETQYF. The rearrangement links TRBV28 to TRBJ2-5; 13 bases are a match to TRBD2. The trim removed 4 bases at V and 2 bases at J, leaving 13 bases unmatched. This CDR3 has 19 residues. Germline V CDR1 and CDR2: MDHEN, SYDVKM.

The chain combines TRBV19 with TRBJ1-2; 7 bases agree with TRBD1. J lost 5 bases, V lost 3 bases, and 6 bases had no gene match. The CDR3 runs to 14 residues. Per germline, CDR1 LNHDA and CDR2 SQIVND (reference sequence). For the CDR3, the DNA is TGTGCCAGTAGTATTTCTAACAGGGGTTATGGCTACACCTTC. Translated: CASSISNRGYGYTF.

About this clone: A read error may account for a junction end that differs from germline. J is TRBJ1-1 and V is TRBV7-9; D is unresolved. CDR1 is SEHNR, CDR2 FQNEAQ, per germline (reference sequence). The CDR3 consists of 13 residues. DNA of the CDR3: TGCGCCAGCAGCCAAGAAGGTGACACTGAAGCTTTCTTT. Translation: CASSQEGDTEAFF.

A few counts support this clone. V gene TRBV27 combines with J gene TRBJ1-1, with D unclear. Trimming left V 2 bases short and J 7 bases short, with 8 bases between. CDR3 length: 12 residues. Germline V gives CDR1 MNHEY, CDR2 SMNVEV (reference sequence). In DNA form, the CDR3 reads TGTGCCAGCAGTTTAGGACTCGGTGAAGCTTTCTTT. Amino acids: CASSLGLGEAFF.

The rearrangement links TRBV6-4 to TRBJ2-2; 8 bases agree with TRBD1. Trimming removed 3 bases from V and 4 bases from J; junction bases left unmatched: 7. Germline V gene data show CDR1 as MRHNA and CDR2 as SNTAGT. The CDR3 extends over 16 amino acids. CDR3 residues: CASSETTGALTGELFF. CDR3 nucleotides: TGTGCCAGCAGTGAGACGACAGGGGCCCTCACCGGGGAGCTGTTTTTT.